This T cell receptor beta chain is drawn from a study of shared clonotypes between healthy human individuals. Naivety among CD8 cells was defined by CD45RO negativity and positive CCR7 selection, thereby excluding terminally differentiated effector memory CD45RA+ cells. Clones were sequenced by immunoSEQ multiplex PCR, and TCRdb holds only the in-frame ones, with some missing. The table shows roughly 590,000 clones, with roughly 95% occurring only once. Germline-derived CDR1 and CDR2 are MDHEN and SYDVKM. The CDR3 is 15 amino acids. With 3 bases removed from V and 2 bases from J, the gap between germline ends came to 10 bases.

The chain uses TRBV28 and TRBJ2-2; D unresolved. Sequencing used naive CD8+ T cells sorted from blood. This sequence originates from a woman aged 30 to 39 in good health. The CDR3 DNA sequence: TGTGCCAGCAGTTTGTTCTGGCCTAACACCGGGGAGCTGTTTTTT. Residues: CASSLFWPNTGELFF.